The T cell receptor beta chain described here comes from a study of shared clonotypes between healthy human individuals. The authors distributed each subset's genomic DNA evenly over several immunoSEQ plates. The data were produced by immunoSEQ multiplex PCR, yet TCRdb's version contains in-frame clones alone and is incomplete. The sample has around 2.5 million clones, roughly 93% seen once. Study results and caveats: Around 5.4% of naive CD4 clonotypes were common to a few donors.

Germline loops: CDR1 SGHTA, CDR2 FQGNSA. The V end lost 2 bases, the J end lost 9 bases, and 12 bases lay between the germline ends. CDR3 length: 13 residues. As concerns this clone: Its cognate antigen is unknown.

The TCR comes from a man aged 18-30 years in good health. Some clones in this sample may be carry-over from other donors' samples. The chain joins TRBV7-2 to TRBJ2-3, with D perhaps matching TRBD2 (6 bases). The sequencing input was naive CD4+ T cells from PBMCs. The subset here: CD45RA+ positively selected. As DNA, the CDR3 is TGTGCCAGCAGCTTATCCCCCAGCGGGACGCAGTATTTT. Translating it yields CASSLSPSGTQYF.